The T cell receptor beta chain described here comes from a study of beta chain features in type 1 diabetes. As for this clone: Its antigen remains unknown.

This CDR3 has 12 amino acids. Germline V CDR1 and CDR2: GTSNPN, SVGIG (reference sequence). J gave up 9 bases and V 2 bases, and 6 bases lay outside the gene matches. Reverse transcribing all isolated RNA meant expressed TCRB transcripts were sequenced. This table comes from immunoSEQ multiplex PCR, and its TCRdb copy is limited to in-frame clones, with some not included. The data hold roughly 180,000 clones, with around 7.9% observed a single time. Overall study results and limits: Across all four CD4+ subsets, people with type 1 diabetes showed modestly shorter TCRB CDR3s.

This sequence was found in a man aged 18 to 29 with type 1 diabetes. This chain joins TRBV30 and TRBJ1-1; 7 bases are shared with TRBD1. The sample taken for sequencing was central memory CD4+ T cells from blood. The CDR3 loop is CAWSRDSAKAFF. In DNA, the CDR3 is TGTGCCTGGAGTAGGGACAGTGCTAAAGCTTTCTTT. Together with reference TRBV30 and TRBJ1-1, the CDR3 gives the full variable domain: SQTIHQWPATLVQPVGSPLSLECTVEGTSNPNLYWYRQAAGRGLQLLFYSVGIGQISSEVPQNLSASRPQDRQFILSSKKLLLSDSGFYLCAWSRDSAKAFFGQGTRLTVV.